This TCR beta chain was documented in a study of T cells in Graves' hyperthyroidism and ophthalmopathy. Trimming stripped 7 bases from V and 2 bases from J, with 6 bases between. Germline lookup yields CDR1 MNHNS and CDR2 SASEGT. The CDR3 contains 13 residues. The source material, RNA transcripts, was used to amplify TCR beta CDR3 regions. HTBI primers were the set used in a first-round RT-PCR of the TCR CDR3. MiXCR, run by TCRdb on the multiplex PCR reads, gives a single entry per CDR3 protein. The sample includes under 450,000 distinct CDR3 sequences, about 15% of them seen just once. This clonotype came up many times. Stable Graves' hyperthyroidism denoted no ophthalmopathy progression over 18 months. Hyperthyroidism in the patients, aged 18 to 65, was newly diagnosed and under 2 months in duration.

The TCR was taken from a young woman with Graves' hyperthyroidism. The chain links TRBV6-1 to TRBJ1-6; D gene uncertain. The sequenced sample consisted of blood. CDR3 sequence (DNA): TGTGCCAGCACCCGAACCTATAATTCACCCCTCCACTTT. Translated, it gives CASTRTYNSPLHF.